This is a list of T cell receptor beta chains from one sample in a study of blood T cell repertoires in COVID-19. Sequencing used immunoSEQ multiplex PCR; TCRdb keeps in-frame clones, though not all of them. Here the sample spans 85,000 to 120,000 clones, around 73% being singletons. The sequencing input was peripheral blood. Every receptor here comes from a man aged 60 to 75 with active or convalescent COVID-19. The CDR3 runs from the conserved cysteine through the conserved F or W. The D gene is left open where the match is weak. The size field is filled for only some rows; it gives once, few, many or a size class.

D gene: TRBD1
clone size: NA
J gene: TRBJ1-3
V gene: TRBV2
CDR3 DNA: TGTGCCAGCAGTGAACAGGGACAGGGCGCTGGAAACACCATATATTTT
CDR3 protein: CASSEQGQGAGNTIYF

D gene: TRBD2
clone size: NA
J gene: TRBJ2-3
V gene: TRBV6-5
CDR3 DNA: TGTGCCAGCAGGGGGACTAGTGCCGATACGCAGTATTTT
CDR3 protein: CASRGTSADTQYF

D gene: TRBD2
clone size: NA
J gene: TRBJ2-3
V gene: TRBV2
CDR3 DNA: TGTGCCAGCAGTGTTGTACGGGGGGGGACAGATACGCAGTATTTT
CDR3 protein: CASSVVRGGTDTQYF

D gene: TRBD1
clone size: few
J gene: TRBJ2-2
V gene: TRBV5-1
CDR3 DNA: TGCGCCAGCGGACCGGGACAGACGAACACCGGGGAGCTGTTTTTT
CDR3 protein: CASGPGQTNTGELFF

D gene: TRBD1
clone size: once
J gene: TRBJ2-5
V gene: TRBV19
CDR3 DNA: TGTGCCAGTAGCGATACAGGGGGAGAGACCCAGTACTTC
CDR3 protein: CASSDTGGETQYF

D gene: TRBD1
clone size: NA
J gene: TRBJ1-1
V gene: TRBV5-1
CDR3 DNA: TGCGCCAGCAGCCGGCGACAGGGGGATACTGAAGCTTTCTTT
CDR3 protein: CASSRRQGDTEAFF

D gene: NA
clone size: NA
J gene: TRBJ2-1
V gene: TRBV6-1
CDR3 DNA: TGTGCCAGCAGTGACCGATCCCCCAGCGGACGCATGCAGTTCTTC
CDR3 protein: CASSDRSPSGRMQFF

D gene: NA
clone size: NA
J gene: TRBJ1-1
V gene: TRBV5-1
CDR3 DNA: TGCGCCAGCAGCGTGGGGCTGAACACTGAAGCTTTCTTT
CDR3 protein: CASSVGLNTEAFF

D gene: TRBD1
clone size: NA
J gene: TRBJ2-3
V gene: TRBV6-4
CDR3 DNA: TGTGCCAGCAGCCAGGGACAGGGTAGCACAGATACGCAGTATTTT
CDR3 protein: CASSQGQGSTDTQYF

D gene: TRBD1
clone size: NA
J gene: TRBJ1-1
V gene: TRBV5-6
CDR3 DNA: TGTGCCAGCAGGAACACAGGGGGGACTGAAGCTTTCTTT
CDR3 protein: CASRNTGGTEAFF

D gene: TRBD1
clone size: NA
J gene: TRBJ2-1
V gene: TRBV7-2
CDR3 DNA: TGTGCCAGCAGCCGGGACAGGGCTAACAATGAGCAGTTCTTC
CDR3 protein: CASSRDRANNEQFF

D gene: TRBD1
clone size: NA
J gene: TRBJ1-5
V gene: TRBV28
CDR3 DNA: TGTGCCAGCAGGTCTCCCCGACAGGGTGGCAATCAGCCCCAGCATTTT
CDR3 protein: CASRSPRQGGNQPQHF

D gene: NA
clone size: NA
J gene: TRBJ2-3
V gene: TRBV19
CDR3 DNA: TGTGCCAGTAGTCGAGTAGCCGTTTCCACAGATACGCAGTATTTT
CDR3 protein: CASSRVAVSTDTQYF

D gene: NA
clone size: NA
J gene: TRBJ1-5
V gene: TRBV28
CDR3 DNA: TGTGCCAGCAGCCCGTCCCCGGGTCAGCCCCAGCATTTT
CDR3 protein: CASSPSPGQPQHF

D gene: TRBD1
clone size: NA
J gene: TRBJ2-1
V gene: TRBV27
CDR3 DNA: TGTGCCAGCAGTTCCCCAGGGGGCATCGTGAATGAGCAGTTCTTC
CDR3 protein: CASSSPGGIVNEQFF

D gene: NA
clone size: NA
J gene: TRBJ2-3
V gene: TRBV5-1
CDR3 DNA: TGCGCCAGCAGCCTTACAGTATTCACAGATACGCAGTATTTT
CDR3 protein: CASSLTVFTDTQYF

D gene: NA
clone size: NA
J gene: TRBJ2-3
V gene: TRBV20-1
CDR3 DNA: TGCAGTGCTAGTCCAGCGTCGAGCACAGATACGCAGTATTTT
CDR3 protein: CSASPASSTDTQYF

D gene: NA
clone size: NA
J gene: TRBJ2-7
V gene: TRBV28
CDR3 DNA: TGTGCCAGTTATCCCCAGGACTACAACTACGAGCAGTACTTC
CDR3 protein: CASYPQDYNYEQYF

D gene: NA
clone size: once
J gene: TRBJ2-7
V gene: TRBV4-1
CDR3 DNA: TGCGCCAGCAGCCAGTCAGGGTACGAGCAGTACTTC
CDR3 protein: CASSQSGYEQYF

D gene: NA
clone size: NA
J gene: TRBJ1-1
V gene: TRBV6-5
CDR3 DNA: TGTGCCAGCAAGCGGGGCGCCACTGAAGCTTTCTTT
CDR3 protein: CASKRGATEAFF

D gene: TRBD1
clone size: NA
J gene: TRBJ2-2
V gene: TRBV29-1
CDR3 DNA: TGCAGCGTTGCAGGGGGTGGTGGGGAGCTGTTTTTT
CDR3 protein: CSVAGGGGELFF

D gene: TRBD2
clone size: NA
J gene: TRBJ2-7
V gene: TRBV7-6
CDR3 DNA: TGTGCCAGCAGCTTAGGGGGGGGACCTACCTACGAGCAGTACTTC
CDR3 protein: CASSLGGGPTYEQYF

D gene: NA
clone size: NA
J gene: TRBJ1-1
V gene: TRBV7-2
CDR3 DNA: TGTGCCAGCAGCTTAGGGTCTCTGGGGAGGGACACTGAAGCTTTCTTT
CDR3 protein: CASSLGSLGRDTEAFF

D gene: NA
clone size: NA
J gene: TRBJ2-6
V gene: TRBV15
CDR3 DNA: TGTGCCACCAGCATAAGTGAACGGGTGGCCAACGTCCTGACTTTC
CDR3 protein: CATSISERVANVLTF

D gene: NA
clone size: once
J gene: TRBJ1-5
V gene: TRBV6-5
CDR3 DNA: TGTGCCAGCAGACGACGCAGGGATAGCAATCAGCCCCAGCATTTT
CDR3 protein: CASRRRRDSNQPQHF

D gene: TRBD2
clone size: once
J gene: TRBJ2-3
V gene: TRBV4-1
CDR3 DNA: TGCGCCAGCAGCCCAAAGAGGAGCGGGAGTGGTGATACGCAGTATTTT
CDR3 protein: CASSPKRSGSGDTQYF

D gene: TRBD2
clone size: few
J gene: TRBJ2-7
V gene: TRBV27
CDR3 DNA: TGTGCCAGCAGTTTTAGCGGGTTCACCTACGAGCAGTACTTC
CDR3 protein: CASSFSGFTYEQYF

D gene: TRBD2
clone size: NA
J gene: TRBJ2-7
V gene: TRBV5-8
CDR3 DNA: TGTGCCAGCAGCCTTGCCGGGGTAGCGGGCTACGAGCAGTACTTC
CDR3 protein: CASSLAGVAGYEQYF

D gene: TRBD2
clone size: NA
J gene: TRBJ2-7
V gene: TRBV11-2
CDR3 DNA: TGTGCCAGCAGCTTGGTAGCGGGAGGGCGCGAGCAGTACTTC
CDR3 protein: CASSLVAGGREQYF

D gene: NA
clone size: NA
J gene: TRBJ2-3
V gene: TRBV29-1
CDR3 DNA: TGCAGCGTTGAGACGGGAGAGATACGCACAGATACGCAGTATTTT
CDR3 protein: CSVETGEIRTDTQYF

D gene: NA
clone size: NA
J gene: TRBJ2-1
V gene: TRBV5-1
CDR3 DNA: TGCGCCAGCAGCTCCTGGGGGGTCGGGAGTTACAATGAGCAGTTCTTC
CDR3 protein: CASSSWGVGSYNEQFF

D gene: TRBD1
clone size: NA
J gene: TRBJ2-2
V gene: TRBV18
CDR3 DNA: TGTGCCAGCTCACCGCTATTTATACAGGGGACCGGGGAGCTGTTTTTT
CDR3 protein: CASSPLFIQGTGELFF

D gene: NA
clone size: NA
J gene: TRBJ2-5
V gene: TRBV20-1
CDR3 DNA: TGCAGTGCTAGTATTCTGGGCGGGGAGACCCAGTACTTC
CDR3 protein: CSASILGGETQYF

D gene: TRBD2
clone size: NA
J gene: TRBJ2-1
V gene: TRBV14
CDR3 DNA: TGTGCCAGCAGCCAAATAGCGGGAGGTAAGGTCTACAATGAGCAGTTCTTC
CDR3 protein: CASSQIAGGKVYNEQFF

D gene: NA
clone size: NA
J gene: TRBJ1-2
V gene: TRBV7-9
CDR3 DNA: TGTGCCAGCAGCTTAGGTCAGGCAGCCGGGGTCTATGGCTACACCTTC
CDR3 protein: CASSLGQAAGVYGYTF

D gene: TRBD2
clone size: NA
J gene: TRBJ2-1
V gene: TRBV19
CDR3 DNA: TGTGCCAGTAGTATCAGCGGGAGCTCCTACAATGAGCAGTTCTTC
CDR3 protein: CASSISGSSYNEQFF

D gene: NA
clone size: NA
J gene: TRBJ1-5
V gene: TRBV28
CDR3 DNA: TGTGCCAGCAATATGGGGGGGACGGCAGGATATCAGCCCCAGCATTTT
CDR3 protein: CASNMGGTAGYQPQHF

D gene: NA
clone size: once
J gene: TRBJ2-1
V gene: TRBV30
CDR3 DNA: TGTGCCTGGAGACCCAAAGGGGGCTCCTACAATGAGCAGTTCTTC
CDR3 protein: CAWRPKGGSYNEQFF

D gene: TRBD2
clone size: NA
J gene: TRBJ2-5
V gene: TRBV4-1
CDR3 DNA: TGCGCCAGCAGCCAAGAAAGGACTAGCGGGGCCCAAGAGACCCAGTACTTC
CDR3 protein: CASSQERTSGAQETQYF

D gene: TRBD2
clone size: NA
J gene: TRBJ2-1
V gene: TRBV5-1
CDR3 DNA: TGCGCCAGCAGCTTCACCGGACTAGCGGGAGTTTACAATGAGCAGTTCTTC
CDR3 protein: CASSFTGLAGVYNEQFF